Each of the 27 T cell receptor beta chains below was sequenced from the same sample in a study of T cell changes during pregnancy in multiple sclerosis. Profiled with immunoSEQ multiplex PCR; TCRdb holds only in-frame clones, not every one. Among some 69,000 clones, about 90% were seen once, and the ten largest hold roughly 2.2%. The material was peripheral blood, obtained in the second trimester of pregnancy. The receptors come from a female donor in good health, enrolled as a control in a pregnancy study.

V usage is TRBV19 and J usage is TRBJ1-2, with D perhaps TRBD1 (6 bases). This CDR3 comprises 15 residues. The germline gives CDR1 LNHDA, CDR2 SQIVND (reference sequence). The V gene lost 4 bases and the J gene lost 5 bases, with 17 bases spanning the gap. CDR3 coding DNA: TGTGCCAGTAGTACCTCGTACAGGGTTGGTTATGGCTACACCTTC. Translated, it gives CASSTSYRVGYGYTF.

The chain uses TRBV10-3 and TRBJ2-7; TRBD1 aligns across 11 bases. The CDR3 is 15 amino acids. V lost 7 bases, J lost 2 bases, and 7 bases stayed unmatched. Germline CDR1 is ENHRY and CDR2 is SYGVKD. CDR3 residues: CAINPGQGGTYEQYF. The CDR3 DNA follows: TGTGCCATCAACCCGGGACAGGGGGGAACCTACGAGCAGTACTTC.

The rearrangement joins TRBV7-9 to TRBJ2-1; 7 nucleotides match TRBD1. Germline V CDR1 and CDR2: SEHNR, FQNEAQ (reference sequence). V was pared by 2 bases and J by 7 bases, with 5 bases of the junction left unmatched. The CDR3 sequence is 14 residues long. As DNA, the CDR3 is TGTGCCAGCAGCTTACCCGGACAGGTTAATGAGCAGTTCTTC. Its translation: CASSLPGQVNEQFF.

V gene TRBV5-1 combines with J gene TRBJ1-2; maybe TRBD1 (6 bases). V lost 2 bases to trimming and J lost 4 bases, with 18 bases between them. The germline gives CDR1 SGHRS, CDR2 YFSETQ. This CDR3 comprises 16 residues. Here the CDR3 DNA reads TGCGCCAGCAGCTTCTCCCAGGGGCAGGGGAGCTATGGCTACACCTTC. It encodes CASSFSQGQGSYGYTF.

This chain links TRBV6-6 with TRBJ2-5; possible D gene TRBD1, 5 bases. The CDR3 has 13 residues. Trimming shortened V by 6 bases and J by 5 bases, and 13 bases separated the two germline ends. Germline CDR1 and CDR2: MNHNY and SVGAGI (reference sequence). The CDR3 is CASSPWGEETQYF. DNA for the CDR3: TGTGCCAGCAGCCCCTGGGGCGAGGAGACCCAGTACTTC.

J is TRBJ2-3 and V is TRBV4-2; 10 positions match TRBD2. Germline trimming cut 4 bases from V and 4 bases from J; bases unmatched to any gene: 17. CDR1 is LGHNA and CDR2 is YNFKEQ in the germline V gene. This CDR3 is built from 19 residues. Here the CDR3 reads CASSPAVLAGDPSPDTQYF. The CDR3 DNA reads as TGTGCCAGCAGCCCCGCCGTCCTAGCGGGAGATCCCAGCCCAGATACGCAGTATTTT.

This rearrangement joins TRBV5-5 to TRBJ1-1, with a possible D match to TRBD1 (5 bases). CDR1 SGHKS and CDR2 YYEKEE come from the germline V gene (reference sequence). V dropped 6 bases and J dropped 5 bases, with 14 bases sitting between them. This CDR3 has 13 residues. The CDR3 here is CASKRQLETEAFF. In nucleotides, the CDR3 is TGTGCCAGCAAAAGACAGTTAGAAACTGAAGCTTTCTTT.

This chain links TRBV14 with TRBJ1-6, with 7 bases lining up with TRBD1. CDR1 and CDR2 (germline): SGHDN, FVKESK. V was pared by 4 bases and J by 9 bases, with 9 bases of the junction left unmatched. This CDR3 has 15 residues. The CDR3 reads CASSRTRGVGSPLHF. CDR3 DNA sequence: TGTGCCAGCAGCCGCACCAGGGGGGTAGGTTCACCCCTCCACTTT.

The J gene is TRBJ2-1, the V gene TRBV7-8; 8 bases are a match to TRBD2. CDR1 SGHVS and CDR2 FQNEAQ come from the germline V gene. The CDR3 runs to 15 residues. Trimming cost V 4 bases and J 12 bases; bases outside gene matches: 14. This chain's CDR3 is CASSYPGGAVPVQFF. CDR3 DNA sequence: TGTGCCAGCAGCTACCCGGGGGGGGCCGTTCCCGTGCAGTTCTTC. Supplemented by reference TRBV7-8 and TRBJ2-1, the full variable domain reads GAGVSQSPRYKVAKRGQDVALRCDPISGHVSLFWYQQALGQGPEFLTYFQNEAQLDKSGLPSDRFFAERPEGSVSTLKIQRTQQEDSAVYLCASSYPGGAVPVQFFGPGTRLTVL.

The genes are TRBV4-1 and TRBJ1-2; 9 bases are shared with TRBD1. CDR3 length equals 16 residues. Germline values: CDR1 MGHRA, CDR2 YSYEKL. Trimming removed 4 bases from V and 5 bases from J; junction bases left unmatched: 11. The CDR3 sequence: CASSPGDRDYPYGYTF. Written as DNA, the CDR3 is TGCGCCAGCAGCCCGGGGGACAGGGATTACCCTTATGGCTACACCTTC.

This chain joins TRBV28 and TRBJ1-5; D is unclear. CDR1 MDHEN and CDR2 SYDVKM come from the germline V gene. Trimming took 10 bases from V and 5 from J, leaving 18 bases between them. The CDR3 has 14 residues. The chain's CDR3 is CATRTARDHQPQHF. In nucleotides, the CDR3 is TGTGCCACCCGGACCGCACGGGATCATCAGCCCCAGCATTTT.

The chain is built from TRBV11-1 and TRBJ2-3; 10 bases agree with TRBD2. Trimming took 5 bases from V and 1 from J; bases not matched to a gene: 3. The CDR3 is 15 residues long. In germline, CDR1 is SGHAT, CDR2 FQDESV (reference sequence). CDR3 nucleotide sequence: TGTGCCAGCAGCCCAAGCGGGGGGGGCACAGATACGCAGTATTTT. Translating it yields CASSPSGGGTDTQYF.

The chain uses TRBV10-3 and TRBJ1-1; 11 nucleotides agree with TRBD1. The CDR3 consists of 14 residues. The V segment lost 6 bases and the J segment 5 bases; nucleotides outside the gene matches: 5. Germline V gives CDR1 ENHRY, CDR2 SYGVKD. This CDR3 reads CAIRVGQGDTEAFF. DNA for the CDR3: TGTGCCATCAGGGTGGGACAGGGGGATACTGAAGCTTTCTTT.

Here the CDR3 DNA reads TGCGCCAGCAGCCAAGCGGGTCGACAGGGTCGAGGCTACACCTTC. Translating it yields CASSQAGRQGRGYTF. V gene TRBV4-1 combines with J gene TRBJ1-2, with 7 bases that match TRBD1. CDR1 and CDR2 (germline): MGHRA, YSYEKL. This CDR3 is 15 amino acids long. V trimming: 1 base; J trimming: 8 bases; junction bases outside the gene matches: 10.

This chain connects TRBV18 to TRBJ1-1, with 10 positions matching TRBD1. The J segment lost 11 bases and the V segment lost 3 bases, leaving 9 bases of the junction unmatched. Germline values: CDR1 KGHSH, CDR2 LQKENI. This CDR3 is 14 amino acids long. CDR3 DNA sequence: TGTGCCAGCTCACCCTACCGGGACAGGGGATGGGCTTTCTTT. The encoded protein is CASSPYRDRGWAFF.

V gene TRBV30 combines with J gene TRBJ2-1; 7 bases match TRBD1. CDR1 is GTSNPN and CDR2 is SVGIG in the germline V gene (reference sequence). The CDR3 is made up of 12 amino acids. After removal of 5 bases from V and 7 bases from J, the junction contained 5 bases not matched to a gene. Written as DNA, the CDR3 is TGTGCCTGGGGGCAGGACAGGAATGAGCAGTTCTTC. Protein sequence: CAWGQDRNEQFF.

J is TRBJ2-2 and V is TRBV28; 14 nucleotides line up with TRBD2. The CDR3 consists of 19 residues. The germline gives CDR1 MDHEN, CDR2 SYDVKM. J gave up 4 bases and V 3 bases, and 10 bases lay outside the gene matches. In DNA, the CDR3 is TGTGCCAGCAGTTTTAGTGGGACTAGCGGGAGTATAAGCACCGGGGAGCTGTTTTTT. Protein sequence: CASSFSGTSGSISTGELFF.

V is TRBV6-5 and J is TRBJ2-7; 8 bases line up with TRBD1. The CDR3 contains 14 residues. The junction had 11 bases not matched to a gene; V was cut back by 10 bases and J by 3 bases. Germline V CDR1 and CDR2: MNHEY, SVGAGI. Here the CDR3 DNA reads TGTGCCACCAGGGGGCAAAGAAAAAACTACGAGCAGTACTTC. Protein: CATRGQRKNYEQYF.

CDR3 loop: CASSYFSGPSYEQYF. The CDR3 nucleotides read TGTGCCAGCAGTTACTTTAGCGGACCGTCCTACGAGCAGTACTTC. The chain uses TRBV6-5 and TRBJ2-7, with a possible D match to TRBD2 (6 bases). Trimming removed 1 base from V and 1 base from J, with 11 bases in between. This CDR3 comprises 15 residues. CDR1 and CDR2 from the germline V gene are MNHEY and SVGAGI.

The J gene is TRBJ2-5, the V gene TRBV2; D ambiguous. Deletions cut 3 bases from V and 7 bases from J, with 12 bases between. This CDR3 is built from 13 residues. Germline V gene lookup returns CDR1 SNHLY and CDR2 FYNNEI. Here the CDR3 reads CASSDDGPGTQYF. CDR3 in DNA: TGTGCCAGCAGTGATGACGGTCCGGGGACCCAGTACTTC.

This clone has only one observation. The V and J genes are TRBV6-1 and TRBJ2-2, with D possibly matching TRBD1 (6 bases). V lost 6 bases and J lost 1, with 6 bases in between. CDR3 length equals 13 residues. Germline CDR1 is MNHNS and CDR2 is SASEGT. The CDR3 sequence is CASRDRNTGELFF. CDR3 bases: TGTGCCAGCAGGGACAGGAACACCGGGGAGCTGTTTTTT.

This clone was counted a single time. The chain couples TRBV28 to TRBJ1-5, with 9 bases identical to TRBD1. The CDR3 has 15 amino acids. V gave up 5 bases and J gave up 5 bases; unmatched junction bases: 7. CDR1 and CDR2 from the germline V gene are MDHEN and SYDVKM. The chain's CDR3 is CASSGAGTGYQPQHF. CDR3 coding DNA: TGTGCCAGCAGTGGCGCCGGGACAGGGTATCAGCCCCAGCATTTT.

V and J are TRBV5-4 and TRBJ2-7; TRBD1 agrees at 11 bases. Germline-derived CDR1 and CDR2 are SGHNT and YYREEE (reference sequence). The CDR3 has 14 residues. V was clipped by 3 bases and J by 4 bases; unmatched bases: 3. CDR3 nucleotides: TGTGCCAGCAGCTCCGGGACAGGGGGGTACGAGCAGTACTTC. Amino acids: CASSSGTGGYEQYF. The whole variable domain, remainder taken from reference TRBV5-4 and TRBJ2-7, is ETGVTQSPTHLIKTRGQQVTLRCSSQSGHNTVSWYQQALGQGPQFIFQYYREEENGRGNFPPRFSGLQFPNYSSELNVNALELDDSALYLCASSSGTGGYEQYFGPGTRLTVT.

The rearrangement joins TRBV19 to TRBJ1-5; 9 nucleotides agree with TRBD1. The CDR3 has 18 residues. Germline CDR1 LNHDA, CDR2 SQIVND (reference sequence). J lost 4 bases, V lost 7 bases, and 17 bases had no gene match. Written as DNA, the CDR3 is TGTGCCAGTACTGATCCCTCTTGGGGACAGGGAGGAAATCAGCCCCAGCATTTT. Protein sequence: CASTDPSWGQGGNQPQHF.

The V gene is TRBV6-1, the J gene TRBJ2-7; 10 bases map to TRBD2. The V gene's germline CDR1 is MNHNS and CDR2 SASEGT. The CDR3 consists of 15 residues. The V segment lost 3 bases and the J segment 3 bases; nucleotides outside the gene matches: 5. This chain's CDR3 is CASSEELAGHYEQYF. The CDR3 bases are TGTGCCAGCAGTGAGGAACTAGCGGGGCACTACGAGCAGTACTTC.

This clone was counted a single time. This chain connects TRBV28 to TRBJ2-7; tentatively, D is TRBD1 (6 bases). Germline values: CDR1 MDHEN, CDR2 SYDVKM. Trimming removed 3 bases at V and 3 bases at J, with 12 bases between. The CDR3 runs to 14 residues. CDR3: CASSFEGRGYEQYF. CDR3 DNA: TGTGCCAGCAGTTTCGAAGGCAGGGGCTACGAGCAGTACTTC.

The chain links TRBV9 to TRBJ1-1, with 8 positions matching TRBD1. The CDR3 covers 17 residues. V shed 2 bases, J shed 4 bases, and the junction held 13 bases outside the gene matches. CDR1 is SGDLS, CDR2 YYNGEE, per germline. CDR3 DNA sequence: TGTGCCAGCAGCGTCCACCCCCGGACAGGGTGGATCACTGAAGCTTTCTTT. This encodes CASSVHPRTGWITEAFF.